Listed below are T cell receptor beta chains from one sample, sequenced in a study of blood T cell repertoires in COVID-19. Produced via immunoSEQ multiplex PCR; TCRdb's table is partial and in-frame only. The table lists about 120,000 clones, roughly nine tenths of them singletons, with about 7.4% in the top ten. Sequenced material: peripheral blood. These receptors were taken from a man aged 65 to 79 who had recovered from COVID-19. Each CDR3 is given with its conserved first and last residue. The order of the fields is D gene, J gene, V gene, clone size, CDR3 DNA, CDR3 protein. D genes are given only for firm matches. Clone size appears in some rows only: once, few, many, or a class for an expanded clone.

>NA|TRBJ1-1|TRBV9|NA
TGTGCCAGCGCCCAGGGGATGTGGAGGAACACTGAAGCTTTCTTT
CASAQGMWRNTEAFF
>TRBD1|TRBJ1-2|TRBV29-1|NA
TGCAGCGCTGTATTGGACAGGGACTATGGCTACACCTTC
CSAVLDRDYGYTF
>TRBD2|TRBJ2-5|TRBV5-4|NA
TGTGCCAGCAGTAAGCCTGGGACTACGGAGACCCAGTACTTC
CASSKPGTTETQYF
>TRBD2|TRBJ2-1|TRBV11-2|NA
TGTGCCAGCAGCCCTGGGGGGGGGTACAATGAGCAGTTCTTC
CASSPGGGYNEQFF
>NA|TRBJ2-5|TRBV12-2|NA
TGTGCAAGTCCCCCTTCTCGGGATAAAGAGACCCAGTACTTC
CASPPSRDKETQYF
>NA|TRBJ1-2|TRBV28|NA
TGTGCCAGCAGGGCCGCAGGGTTTGACTATGGCTACACCTTC
CASRAAGFDYGYTF
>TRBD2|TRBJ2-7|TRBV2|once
TGTGCCAGCACCGTCAGCGGAGGACTAGCGGGGGTACTGAGCTCCTACGAGCAGTACTTC
CASTVSGGLAGVLSSYEQYF
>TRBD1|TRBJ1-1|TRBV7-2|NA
TGTGCCAGTGGGGGACAGGTAAACACTGAAGCTTTCTTT
CASGGQVNTEAFF
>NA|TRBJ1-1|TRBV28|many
TGTGCCAGCAGTTCGGGACATATCGCTGAAGCTTTCTTT
CASSSGHIAEAFF
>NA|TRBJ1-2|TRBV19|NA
TGTGCCAGTAGTATCCAGGATCCCGATGGCTACACCTTC
CASSIQDPDGYTF
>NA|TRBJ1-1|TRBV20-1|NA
TGCAGTGCTAGTTCGAACAGTCTGAACACTGAAGCTTTCTTT
CSASSNSLNTEAFF
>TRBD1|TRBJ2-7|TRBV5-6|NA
TGTGCCAGCAGCTTGTATCAGGGGGTCTCCTACGAGCAGTACTTC
CASSLYQGVSYEQYF
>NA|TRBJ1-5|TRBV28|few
TGTGCCAGCAGTTTCGTCAGGAATCAGCCCCAGCATTTT
CASSFVRNQPQHF
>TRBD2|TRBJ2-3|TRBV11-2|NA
TGTGCCAGCAGGCATTATAGCGGGGGTACCTCAGGTACGCAGTATTTT
CASRHYSGGTSGTQYF
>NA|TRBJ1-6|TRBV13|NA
TGTGCCAGCAGCTTAGGCGGGGGTTCACCCCTCCACTTT
CASSLGGGSPLHF
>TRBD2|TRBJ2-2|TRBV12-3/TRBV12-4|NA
TGTGCCAGCGGGAGCGGGGCCGGGGAGCTGTTTTTT
CASGSGAGELFF
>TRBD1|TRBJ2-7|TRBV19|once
TGTGCCAGTAGGGGGGACAGAGCCTACGAGCAGTACTTC
CASRGDRAYEQYF
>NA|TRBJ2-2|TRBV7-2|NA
TGTGCCAGCAGCCTACTAAACACCGGGGAGCTGTTTTTT
CASSLLNTGELFF
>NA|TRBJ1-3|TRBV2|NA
TGTGCCAGCAGTAGTACAGGGTTCTCTGGAAACACCATATATTTT
CASSSTGFSGNTIYF
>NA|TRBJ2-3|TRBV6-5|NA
TGTGCCAGCAGGAGGGTCACAGATACGCAGTATTTT
CASRRVTDTQYF
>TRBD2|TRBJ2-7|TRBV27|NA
TGTGCCAGCAGCTCGAGTGGAGCAGCGGGGGGGTCCTACGAGCAGTACTTC
CASSSSGAAGGSYEQYF
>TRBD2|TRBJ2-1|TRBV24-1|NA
TGTGCCACCAGTGATACCCGAGGGCGGGAGGGCCGATTGGAGCAGTTCTTC
CATSDTRGREGRLEQFF
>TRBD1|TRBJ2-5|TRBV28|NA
TGTGCCAGCAGTCCCTACCGGGACAGGGGAGAGACCCAGTACTTC
CASSPYRDRGETQYF
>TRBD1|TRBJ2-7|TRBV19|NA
TGTGCCAGTAGTACAGACAGGGCCGCCTACGAGCAGTACTTC
CASSTDRAAYEQYF
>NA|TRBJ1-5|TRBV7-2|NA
TGTGCCAGCAGCTTAAATGTGGGCTATCAGCCCCAGCATTTT
CASSLNVGYQPQHF
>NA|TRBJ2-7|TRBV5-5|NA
TGTGCCCAGGGGTTAGACGAGCAGTACTTC
CAQGLDEQYF
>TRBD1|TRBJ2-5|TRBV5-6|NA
TGTGCCAGCAGCTTCCAGGACAGGAAAGAGACCCAGTACTTC
CASSFQDRKETQYF
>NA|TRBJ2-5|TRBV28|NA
TGTGCCAGCAGGTGGACATTTCAAGAGACCCAGTACTTC
CASRWTFQETQYF
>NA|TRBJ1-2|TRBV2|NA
TGTGCCAGCAGCTCTCAGGGATCCGGCTACACCTTC
CASSSQGSGYTF
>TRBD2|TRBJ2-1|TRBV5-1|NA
TGCGCCAGCAGCTACGGGACTACTGGGGGTGAGCAGTTCTTC
CASSYGTTGGEQFF
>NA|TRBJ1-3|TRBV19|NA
TGTGCCAGTAGTATCGCGGGGAGTGGAAACACCATATATTTT
CASSIAGSGNTIYF
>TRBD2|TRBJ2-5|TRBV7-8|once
TGTGCCAGCAGCTTTAACTCGGGGGGTGGGGAGACCCAGTACTTC
CASSFNSGGGETQYF
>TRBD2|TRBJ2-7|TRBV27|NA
TGTGCCAGCAGCCCCTCCGGCGCCGGGACTAGCAGGAACGAGCAGTACTTC
CASSPSGAGTSRNEQYF
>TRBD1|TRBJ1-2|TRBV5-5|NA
TGTGCCAGCAGCACGGACAGGGACTATGGCTACACCTTC
CASSTDRDYGYTF
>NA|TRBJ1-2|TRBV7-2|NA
TGTGCCAGCAGCCGTCCCCCGGGTAACGTGTATGGCTACACCTTC
CASSRPPGNVYGYTF
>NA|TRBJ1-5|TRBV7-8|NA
TGTGCCAGCAGCTCAACCTTTAGACAGGGCAATCAGCCCCAGCATTTT
CASSSTFRQGNQPQHF
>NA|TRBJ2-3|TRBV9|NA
TGTGCCAGCAGCGTTGGAGGGAGGTGGACAGATACGCAGTATTTT
CASSVGGRWTDTQYF
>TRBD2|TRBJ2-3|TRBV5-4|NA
TGTGCCAGCAGCTCTACTAGCGGGAGCACAGATACGCAGTATTTT
CASSSTSGSTDTQYF
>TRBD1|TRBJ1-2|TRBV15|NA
TGTGCCACCGAGGCGCGGACAGGGTCCTATGGCTACACCTTC
CATEARTGSYGYTF
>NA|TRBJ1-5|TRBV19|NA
TGTGCCAGTAGTATAGGAGAACTGCACAATCAGCCCCAGCATTTT
CASSIGELHNQPQHF
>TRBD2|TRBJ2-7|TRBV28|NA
TGTGCCAGCACCCTTGCGGCTAGCGGGGACTTGGCCTACGAGCAGTACTTC
CASTLAASGDLAYEQYF
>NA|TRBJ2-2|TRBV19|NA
TGTGCCAGCAGAAAAGCCGGAGGGCCTGGGGGGGAGCTGTTTTTT
CASRKAGGPGGELFF
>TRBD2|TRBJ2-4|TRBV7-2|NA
TGTGCCAGCAGCTTGGGACTAGCTGACATTCAGTACTTC
CASSLGLADIQYF
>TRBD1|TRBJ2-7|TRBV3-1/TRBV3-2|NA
TGTGCCAGCAGCCAAGATGGGACAGGGTACCCGTACTTC
CASSQDGTGYPYF
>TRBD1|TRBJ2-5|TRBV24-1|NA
TGTGCCACCAGTGATTCCGGACAGGGGGTGGAGACCCAGTACTTC
CATSDSGQGVETQYF
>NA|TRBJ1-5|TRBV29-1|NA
TGCAGCGTTGCCTTTTCAGGGGTCAATCAGCCCCAGCATTTT
CSVAFSGVNQPQHF
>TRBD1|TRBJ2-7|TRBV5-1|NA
TGCGCCAGCAGCTTGATAACAGGGGCCGAGCAGTACTTC
CASSLITGAEQYF
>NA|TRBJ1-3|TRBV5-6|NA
TGTGCCAGCAGCCCCCGCGGGGGGGGAATAGGAAACACCATATATTTT
CASSPRGGGIGNTIYF